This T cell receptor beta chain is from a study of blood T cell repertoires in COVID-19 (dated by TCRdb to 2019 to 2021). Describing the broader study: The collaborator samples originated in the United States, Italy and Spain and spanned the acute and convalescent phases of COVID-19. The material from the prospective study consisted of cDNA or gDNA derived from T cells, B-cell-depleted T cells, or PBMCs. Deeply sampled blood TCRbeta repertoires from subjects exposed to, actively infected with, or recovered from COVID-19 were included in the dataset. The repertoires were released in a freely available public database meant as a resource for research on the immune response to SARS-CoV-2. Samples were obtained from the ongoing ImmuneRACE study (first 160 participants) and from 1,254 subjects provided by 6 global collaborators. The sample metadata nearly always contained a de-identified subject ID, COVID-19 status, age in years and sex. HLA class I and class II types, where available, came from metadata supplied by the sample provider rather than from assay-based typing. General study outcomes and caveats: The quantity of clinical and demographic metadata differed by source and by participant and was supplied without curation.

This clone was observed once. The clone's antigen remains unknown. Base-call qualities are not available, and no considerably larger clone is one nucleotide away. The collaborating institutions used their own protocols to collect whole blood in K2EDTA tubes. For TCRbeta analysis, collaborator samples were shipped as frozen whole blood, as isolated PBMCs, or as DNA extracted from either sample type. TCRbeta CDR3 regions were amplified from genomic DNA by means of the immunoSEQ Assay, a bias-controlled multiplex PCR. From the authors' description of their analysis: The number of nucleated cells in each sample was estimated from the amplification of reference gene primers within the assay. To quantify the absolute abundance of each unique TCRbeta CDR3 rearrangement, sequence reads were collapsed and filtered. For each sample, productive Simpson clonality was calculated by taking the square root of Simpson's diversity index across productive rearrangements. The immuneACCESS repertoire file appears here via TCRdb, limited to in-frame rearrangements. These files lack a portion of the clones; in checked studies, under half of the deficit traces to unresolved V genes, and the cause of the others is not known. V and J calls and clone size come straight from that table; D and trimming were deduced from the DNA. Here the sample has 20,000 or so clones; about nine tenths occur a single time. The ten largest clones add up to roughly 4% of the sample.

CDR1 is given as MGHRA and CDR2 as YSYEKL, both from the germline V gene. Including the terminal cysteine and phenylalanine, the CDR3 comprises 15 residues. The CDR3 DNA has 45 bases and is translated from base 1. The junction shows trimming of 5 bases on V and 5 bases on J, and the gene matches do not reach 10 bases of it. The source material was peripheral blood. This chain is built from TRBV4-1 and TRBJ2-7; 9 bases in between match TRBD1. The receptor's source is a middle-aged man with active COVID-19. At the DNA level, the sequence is TGCGCCAGCAGCATTAGGACAGGGGAGTCCCACGAGCAGTACTTC. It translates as CASSIRTGESHEQYF.